This T cell receptor (beta chain) was observed in a study of Graves' ophthalmopathy and Graves' hyperthyroidism. CDR1 and CDR2 (germline): SEHNR, FQNEAQ (reference sequence). The V end lost 4 bases, the J end lost 4 bases, and 13 bases lay between the germline ends. The CDR3 consists of 14 residues. RNA transcripts were the template, and TCR beta CDR3 regions were amplified from them. HTBI-primed RT-PCR formed the first round, and a multiplex PCR formed the second. From the multiplex PCR reads, TCRdb called clonotypes with MiXCR, one entry per CDR3 protein. Of more than 550,000 distinct CDR3 sequences in the sample, about 40% were seen once.

The chain has TRBV7-9 and TRBJ2-5; the D gene is possibly TRBD2 (5 bases). The clonotype comes from an adult man with Graves' ophthalmopathy. The specimen sequenced was peripheral blood. The chain's CDR3 is CASSSRASGETQYF. For the CDR3, the DNA is TGTGCCAGCAGCTCGCGGGCCAGCGGAGAGACCCAGTACTTC.